The T cell receptor (beta chain) described here comes from a study of tumor-infiltrating lymphocytes in localized non-small cell lung cancer. For the study at large: Tumor tissue and non-adjacent uninvolved lung came from each patient.

Only in-frame clones appear in the TCRdb table, and some are missing; sequencing was by immunoSEQ multiplex PCR. The sample records about 12,000 clones, 55% to 75% being singletons. The CDR3 has 14 amino acids. The germline gives CDR1 SNHLY, CDR2 FYNNEI. V trimming: 4 bases; J trimming: 4 bases; junction bases outside the gene matches: 5. This clone was seen just once. Its antigen is still unknown. Study-wide points: Recurrence-free survival showed no association with tumor T-cell fraction. IM1 and IM2 tumors showed no difference in T-cell fraction.

The sequencing input was lung tumor tissue. The clonotype was recovered from a human donor with non-small cell lung cancer. The chain links TRBV2 to TRBJ1-2; 8 nucleotides agree with TRBD1. The CDR3: CASSATGAGYGYTF. The CDR3 bases are TGTGCCAGCAGTGCGACAGGGGCTGGCTATGGCTACACCTTC.